This TCR beta chain is drawn from a study of blood T cell repertoires in COVID-19 (dated by TCRdb to 2019 to 2021). Notes on the research overall: Samples from collaborators originated in the United States, Italy and Spain and spanned both the acute and convalescent phases of COVID-19. The prospective study material was composed of cDNA or gDNA derived from T cells, B-cell-depleted T cells, or PBMCs. The dataset comprised deeply sampled blood TCRbeta repertoires from subjects exposed to, actively infected with, or recovered from COVID-19. The repertoires were released in a freely available public database intended as a resource for research on the immune response to SARS-CoV-2. Samples came from the ongoing ImmuneRACE study (first 160 participants) plus 1,254 subjects from 6 global collaborators. Nearly every sample came with metadata listing a de-identified subject ID, COVID-19 status, age in years and sex. HLA class I and class II types, where available, came from metadata supplied by the sample provider rather than from assay-based typing.

Collaborating institutions collected whole blood in K2EDTA tubes following their own protocols. For TCRbeta analysis, collaborators shipped samples as frozen whole blood, isolated PBMCs, or DNA extracted from either of those sample types. Reading the germline V gene gives CDR1 SGHTA and CDR2 FQGNSA. The CDR3 numbers 14 residues from cysteine through phenylalanine. Here the CDR3 DNA is all that survives: 42 bases in frame from base 1. V is pared back by 3 bases and J by 8 bases, with 15 bases lying between the germline termini. Overall results and qualifications from the work: Clinical and demographic metadata were provided uncurated, with the amount varying by source and participant.

About this clone itself: It lacks a known antigen. There are no base qualities to consult, and no much larger clone falls within one base.

The immunoSEQ Assay, a bias-controlled multiplex PCR, was used to amplify TCRbeta CDR3 regions from genomic DNA. The authors' pipeline ran thus. Within the assay, amplification of reference gene primers was used to estimate how many nucleated cells each sample contained. To quantify the absolute abundance of each unique TCRbeta CDR3 rearrangement, sequence reads were collapsed and filtered. For each sample, productive Simpson clonality was calculated by taking the square root of Simpson's diversity index across productive rearrangements. Entries here come from immuneACCESS through TCRdb and include only in-frame sequences with V and J called. Some clones fail to appear in such tables; in the studies checked, an unresolved V gene covers under half of the shortfall, and the cause of the remainder is unknown. V, J and clone size are those of that table, while D and trimming were read from the DNA. This sample is represented by roughly 240,000 clones; around 82% of them were singletons. The ten largest account for around 5% of the sample.

The specimen sequenced was peripheral blood. The sequence was obtained from a woman aged 70-85 years with acute or convalescent COVID-19. In this chain, TRBV7-2 is recombined with TRBJ2-3; the best D guess is TRBD2, with 6 bases matching. CDR3 sequence: CASSFRGGRGTQYF. The sequenced DNA: TGTGCCAGCAGCTTTCGAGGAGGGCGCGGTACGCAGTATTTT.